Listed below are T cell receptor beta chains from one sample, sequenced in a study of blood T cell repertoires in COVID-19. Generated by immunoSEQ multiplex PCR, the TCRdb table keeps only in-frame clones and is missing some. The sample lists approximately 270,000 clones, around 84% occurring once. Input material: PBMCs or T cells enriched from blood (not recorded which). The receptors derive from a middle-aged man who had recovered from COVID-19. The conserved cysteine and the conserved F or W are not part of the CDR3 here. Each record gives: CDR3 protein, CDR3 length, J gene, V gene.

CDR3aa: ASSLLGGNYGYT; len: 12; j_gene: TRBJ1-2; v_gene: TRBV11-2
CDR3aa: ASGLAYEQY; len: 9; j_gene: TRBJ2-7; v_gene: TRBV12-5
CDR3aa: ASSQEISAAQF; len: 11; j_gene: TRBJ2-1; v_gene: TRBV4-2
CDR3aa: AWSVSRGNEKLF; len: 12; j_gene: TRBJ1-4; v_gene: TRBV30
CDR3aa: ASSRGENEKLF; len: 11; j_gene: TRBJ1-4; v_gene: TRBV18
CDR3aa: ASLYRQGGEAF; len: 11; j_gene: TRBJ1-1; v_gene: TRBV5-4
CDR3aa: ASRETAYNEQF; len: 11; j_gene: TRBJ2-1; v_gene: TRBV6-5
CDR3aa: ASSHVGEYTEAF; len: 12; j_gene: TRBJ1-1; v_gene: TRBV19
CDR3aa: ASRRYNEQF; len: 9; j_gene: TRBJ2-1; v_gene: TRBV7-9
CDR3aa: ASGRQGGTEAF; len: 11; j_gene: TRBJ1-1; v_gene: TRBV7-9
CDR3aa: ASSLEVRAYNEQF; len: 13; j_gene: TRBJ2-1; v_gene: TRBV5-1
CDR3aa: ASSETGGIQPQH; len: 12; j_gene: TRBJ1-5; v_gene: TRBV9
CDR3aa: ASSFPGQGFEQY; len: 12; j_gene: TRBJ2-7; v_gene: TRBV28
CDR3aa: ASSPAGLAGGEQF; len: 13; j_gene: TRBJ2-1; v_gene: TRBV18
CDR3aa: ASSLEYNQPQH; len: 11; j_gene: TRBJ1-5; v_gene: TRBV11-1
CDR3aa: ASSSLQGNTEAF; len: 12; j_gene: TRBJ1-1; v_gene: TRBV18
CDR3aa: ASSGGIRDRGYYEQY; len: 15; j_gene: TRBJ2-7; v_gene: TRBV25-1
CDR3aa: ASSRSGYRLGPNTGELF; len: 17; j_gene: TRBJ2-2; v_gene: TRBV3-1/TRBV3-2
CDR3aa: ASSFGFTYEQY; len: 11; j_gene: TRBJ2-7; v_gene: TRBV12-3/TRBV12-4
CDR3aa: ASSPSGGWTDTQY; len: 13; j_gene: TRBJ2-3; v_gene: TRBV7-3
CDR3aa: ASSQEADLAGGGDTQY; len: 16; j_gene: TRBJ2-3; v_gene: TRBV4-3
CDR3aa: ASSLDWSVNYGYT; len: 13; j_gene: TRBJ1-2; v_gene: TRBV11-2
CDR3aa: ASSAGLRGNTEAF; len: 13; j_gene: TRBJ1-1; v_gene: TRBV9
CDR3aa: ASSLDPGETQY; len: 11; j_gene: TRBJ2-5; v_gene: TRBV7-9
CDR3aa: ASSFETGATEAF; len: 12; j_gene: TRBJ1-1; v_gene: TRBV7-9
CDR3aa: ATSREGGSEQF; len: 11; j_gene: TRBJ2-1; v_gene: TRBV15
CDR3aa: ASSRQGVSNEKLF; len: 13; j_gene: TRBJ1-4; v_gene: TRBV14
CDR3aa: ASSLGRGGYQPQH; len: 13; j_gene: TRBJ1-5; v_gene: TRBV7-8